This T cell receptor beta chain was retrieved from a study of early T cells in non-severe SARS-CoV-2 infection. Background on the study: The sequenced material was bulk RNA from unsorted whole blood, and its chains were unpaired. The study, taken as a whole, reports: Matches to VDJdb favored anti-spike CD8 responses and missed private and CD4 specificities.

Germline V CDR1 and CDR2: SGHDN, FVKESK. This CDR3 contains 15 residues. Trimming cost V 3 bases and J 7 bases; bases outside gene matches: 7. About this clonotype itself: Its antigen is still unknown.

Each single cDNA molecule received a unique molecular identifier. TCRdb analysed the 5' RACE reads with MiXCR anew, one entry per CDR3 protein. The sample lists 30,000 to 40,000 distinct CDR3 sequences, approximately 8.7% seen once, with 9.5% to 15% in the top ten. This sample comprised whole blood, obtained at baseline. V is TRBV14 and J is TRBJ1-4, with 8 bases lining up with TRBD1. The TCR sequence derives from an adult who was a healthcare worker with PCR-confirmed SARS-CoV-2 infection or an uninfected control (not recorded which). The CDR3 DNA is TGTGCCAGCAGCCATCTCAGGGGGCGCGCTGAAAAACTGTTTTTT. Translating it yields CASSHLRGRAEKLFF.